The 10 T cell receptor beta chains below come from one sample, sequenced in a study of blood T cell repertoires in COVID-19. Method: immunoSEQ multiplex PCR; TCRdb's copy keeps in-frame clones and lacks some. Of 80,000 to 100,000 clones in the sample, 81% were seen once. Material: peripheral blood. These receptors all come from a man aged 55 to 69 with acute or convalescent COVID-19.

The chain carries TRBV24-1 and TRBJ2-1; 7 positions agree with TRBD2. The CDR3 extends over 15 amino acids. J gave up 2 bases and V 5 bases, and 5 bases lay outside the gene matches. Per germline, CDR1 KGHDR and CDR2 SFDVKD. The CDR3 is CATSGRDYAYNEQFF. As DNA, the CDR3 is TGTGCCACCAGTGGTAGGGACTATGCCTACAATGAGCAGTTCTTC.

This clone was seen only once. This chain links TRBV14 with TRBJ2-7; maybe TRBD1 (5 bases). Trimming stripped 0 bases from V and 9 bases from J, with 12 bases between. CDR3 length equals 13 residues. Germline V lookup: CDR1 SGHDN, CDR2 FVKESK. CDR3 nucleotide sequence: TGTGCCAGCAGCCAAGATCTTAGGGGAAGGCAGTACTTC. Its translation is CASSQDLRGRQYF.

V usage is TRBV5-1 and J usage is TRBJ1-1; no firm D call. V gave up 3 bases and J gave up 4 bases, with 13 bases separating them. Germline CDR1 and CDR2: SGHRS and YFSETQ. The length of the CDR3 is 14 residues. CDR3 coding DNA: TGCGCCAGCAGCTACGGGGTTGATGGCACTGAAGCTTTCTTT. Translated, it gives CASSYGVDGTEAFF.

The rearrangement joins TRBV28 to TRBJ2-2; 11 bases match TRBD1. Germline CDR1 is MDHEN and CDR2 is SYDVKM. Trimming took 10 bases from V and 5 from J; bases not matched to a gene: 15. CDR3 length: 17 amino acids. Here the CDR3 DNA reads TGTGCCACGAGCGCTACGGGGACAGGGGGGCGAACCGGGGAGCTGTTTTTT. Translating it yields CATSATGTGGRTGELFF.

The CDR3 region is CATTETRGSTEAFF. The DNA for the CDR3 is TGTGCCACCACGGAGACCCGGGGGTCTACTGAAGCTTTCTTT. This chain uses TRBV10-3 with TRBJ1-1, with D possibly being TRBD1 (5 bases). In germline, CDR1 is ENHRY, CDR2 SYGVKD. This CDR3 region has 14 residues. V was trimmed by 10 bases and J by 5 bases, leaving 20 bases between them.

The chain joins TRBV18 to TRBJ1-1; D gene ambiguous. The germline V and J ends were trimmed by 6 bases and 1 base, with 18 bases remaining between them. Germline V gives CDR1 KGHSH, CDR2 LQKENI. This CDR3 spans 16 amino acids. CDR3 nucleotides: TGTGCCAGCTCGGACGGGATCGGCGCCGGGAACACTGAAGCTTTCTTT. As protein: CASSDGIGAGNTEAFF.

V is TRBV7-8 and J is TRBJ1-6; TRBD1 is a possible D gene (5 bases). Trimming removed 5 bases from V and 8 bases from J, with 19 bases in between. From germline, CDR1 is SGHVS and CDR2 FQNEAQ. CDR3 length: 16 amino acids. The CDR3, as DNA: TGTGCCAGCAGCCTAAGCTTGCAGGGTACTCATTCACCCCTCCACTTT. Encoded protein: CASSLSLQGTHSPLHF.

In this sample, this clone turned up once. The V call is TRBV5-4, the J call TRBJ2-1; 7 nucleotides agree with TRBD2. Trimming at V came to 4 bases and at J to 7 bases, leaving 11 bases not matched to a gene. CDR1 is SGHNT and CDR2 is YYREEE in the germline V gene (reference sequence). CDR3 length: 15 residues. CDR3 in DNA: TGTGCCAGCAGCCCCCGGGCGGGCGGGGGTAATGAGCAGTTCTTC. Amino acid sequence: CASSPRAGGGNEQFF.

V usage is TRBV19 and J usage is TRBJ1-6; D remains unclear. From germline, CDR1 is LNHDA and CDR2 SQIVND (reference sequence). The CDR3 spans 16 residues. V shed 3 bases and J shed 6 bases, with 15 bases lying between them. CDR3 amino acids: CASSMVPSYSNSPLHF. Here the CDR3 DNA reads TGTGCCAGTAGTATGGTGCCATCCTATTCTAATTCACCCCTCCACTTT.

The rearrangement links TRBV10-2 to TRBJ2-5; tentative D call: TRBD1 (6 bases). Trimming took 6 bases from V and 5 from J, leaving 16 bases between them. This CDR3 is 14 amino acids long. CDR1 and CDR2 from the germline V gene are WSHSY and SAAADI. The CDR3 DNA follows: TGCGCCAGCAGCCCTCCATGGGGGCGGGAGACCCAGTACTTC. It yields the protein CASSPPWGRETQYF.